The present TCR beta chain was sequenced within a study of blood T cells in healthy people across ages (dated by TCRdb to between 2014 and 2017). About the investigation overall: In model experiments, template switching captured roughly one uniquely barcoded TCR beta cDNA molecule for every two T cells. Age-related changes in TCR beta repertoire diversity were measured in the study by deep sequencing normalized with unique cDNA molecular identifiers. Donors were grouped into four age groups: young (average about 15 years), middle-aged (around 39), aged (approximately 67) and long-lived (82). Using the same blood draw, the study looked at two additional independent replicas of 1 million unique cDNA reads for two donors, one aged 18 to 30 and the other aged 80 or older. Paper-wide results and their limitations: Compared with the aged group, the long-lived group had more naive CD4+ T cells, fewer expanded clones and increased TCR diversity, a pattern suggesting age selection. Because profiling used bulk unsorted PBMCs, naive and antigen-experienced compartments could not be compared conclusively. The CMV infection status of donors was not known, potentially confounding age-related changes in expanded clonotypes. A strong correlation was found between observed TCR beta diversity and the percentage of naive T cells measured by flow cytometry. Observed TCR beta diversity per million T cells fell roughly linearly with age, and a significant reduction was already apparent by age approximately 40. Total diversity estimates from one million sequenced T cells were considered lower bounds and underestimates.

CDR1 is given as DFQATT and CDR2 as SNEGSKA, both from the germline V gene (reference sequence). Taken from cysteine to phenylalanine, the CDR3 has 15 residues. The sequence is cut down to CDR3 DNA, 45 bases in frame from base 1. V is cut by 1 base and J by 0 bases, and the space between the germline ends is 9 bases. The approximately 39 donors, aged about 6 to 95 years, were systemically healthy Caucasian individuals from Russia. Around 10 milliliters of peripheral blood were collected from each donor into EDTA-treated Vacutainer tubes. Ficoll-Paque density-gradient centrifugation was used to isolate PBMCs, with at least 7 million obtained per sample. Trizol reagent was used to extract total RNA from PBMCs, with at least 6 micrograms per sample. Naive CD45RAhigh/CD27high T cell percentages were measured by flow cytometry on a PBMC aliquot from every donor. The method was 5' RACE. The reads were generated on an Illumina HiSeq 2500. A second PCR of 7 to 11 cycles was run with a J-beta primer mix and a sample-barcoded 5' primer. Each TCR beta cDNA molecule received a unique molecular identifier from a template-switch 5' adaptor carrying 12 random nucleotides. Each sample yielded at least 3 million CDR3-containing paired-end reads. First-strand cDNA was synthesized from all RNA with the Mint cDNA synthesis kit, primed by a TRBC-specific oligonucleotide. After uracil-DNA glycosylase treatment, a first 18-cycle PCR used universal primers M1SS and BC2_uni_R on all cDNA. The published analysis was carried out like this. Each sample was normalized by randomly selecting 1 million high-quality reads, each carrying a distinct molecular identifier. Reads sharing molecular identifiers were discarded rather than binned into consensus sequences. MiTCR, with a Q25 quality threshold and the strictest error-elimination algorithm, was used for CDR3 identification, clonotype clustering and error correction. A nonparametric unseen species model with Euler transformation was used to estimate lower-bound total TCR beta diversity. TCRdb applied fastp at Q25 and MiXCR to the public reads, then kept only in-frame beta chains. When rows share a CDR3 protein, they turn into one entry using the most common DNA and genes. The V and J calls shown here were made by TCRdb, not taken from the authors' results. The sample records 800,000 or so distinct CDR3 sequences, just under 25% of which are singletons. Approximately 4% of the sample is taken by the ten largest.

As for this clonotype: The clone's antigen remains unknown. Within one base of it there is no much larger clone, and no base qualities were kept.

The same sample was also used in a study of T cells of mothers and their children. From that second study: Nine systemically healthy Caucasian individuals served as donors, namely three mothers together with their six children. cDNA synthesis consumed the entire amount of extracted RNA, loaded at roughly 1.5 ug RNA in each 15 ul reaction. Sample barcodes and 2-4 random nucleotides were added via the M1S primer in the second PCR. More than 9 million TCR beta CDR3 reads were obtained from each mother, and about 3 million reads were obtained from each child. TCR recombination output is similarly shaped by thymic selection in related and unrelated pairs, with a minor effect exerted by inherited differences. Normalized repertoire overlap was always slightly but never significantly higher in related than unrelated mother-child pairs. With a sensitivity of 90 to 100 clones per million clonotypes, no persistent microchimeric T cell clones were detected. The study used deep NGS to compare TCR beta repertoires of mothers and children, seeking features distinguishing related mother-child pairs from unrelated individuals. Mothers averaged around 43 +/- 4 years of age and children averaged approximately 11 +/- 4 years. After adapter ligation was performed with NEBNext reagents, the libraries were sequenced on an Illumina HiSeq 2000 with 100+100 nt paired-end reads. To prevent cross-contamination, the mother and child libraries were prepared one month apart and sequenced in separate runs. Between about 500,000 and 2,100,000 distinct TCR beta clonotypes were identified per donor. Naive TCR beta clonotypes were estimated from low-frequency clonotypes matched to each donor's FACS-determined naive share, without sorting.

The clonotype originates from a boy between 5 and 17 years old in good health. The source material was blood. The rearrangement joined TRBV20-1 to TRBJ1-4; the D gene is perhaps TRBD1, from 5 matching bases. The DNA sequence is TGCAGTGCTAGAGGGAGACAGACAACTAATGAAAAACTGTTTTTT. Translation gives CSARGRQTTNEKLFF.